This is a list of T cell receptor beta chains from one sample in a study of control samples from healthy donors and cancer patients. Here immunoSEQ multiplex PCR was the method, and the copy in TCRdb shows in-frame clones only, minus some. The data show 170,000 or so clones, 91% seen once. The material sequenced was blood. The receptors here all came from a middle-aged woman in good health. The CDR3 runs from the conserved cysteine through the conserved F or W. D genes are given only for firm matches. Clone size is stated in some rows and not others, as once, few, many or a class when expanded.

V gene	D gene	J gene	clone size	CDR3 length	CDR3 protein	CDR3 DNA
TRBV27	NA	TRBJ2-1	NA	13	CASSTSSYNEQFF	TGTGCCAGCAGCACCAGTTCCTACAATGAGCAGTTCTTC
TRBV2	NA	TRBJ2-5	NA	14	CASRSGRVKETQYF	TGTGCCAGCAGGTCGGGCAGGGTAAAAGAGACCCAGTACTTC
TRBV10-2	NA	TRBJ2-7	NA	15	CATGDRGVPLFEQYF	TGCGCCACCGGTGACCGAGGGGTTCCCCTGTTCGAGCAGTACTTC
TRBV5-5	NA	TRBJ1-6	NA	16	CASTGEGGRVGSPLHF	TGTGCCAGCACCGGCGAGGGGGGTCGTGTCGGTTCACCCCTCCACTTT
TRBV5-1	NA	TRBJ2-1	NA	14	CASFPGRALDEQFF	TGCGCCAGCTTTCCTGGCAGAGCTTTGGATGAGCAGTTCTTC
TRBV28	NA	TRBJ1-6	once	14	CASGDSGYNSPLHF	TGTGCCAGCGGGGATTCTGGCTATAATTCACCCCTCCACTTT
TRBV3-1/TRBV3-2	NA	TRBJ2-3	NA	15	CASSQMAAPTDTQYF	TGTGCCAGCAGCCAAATGGCAGCGCCCACAGATACGCAGTATTTT
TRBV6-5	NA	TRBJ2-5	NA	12	CASSRGKETQYF	TGTGCCAGCAGTCGGGGGAAAGAGACCCAGTACTTC
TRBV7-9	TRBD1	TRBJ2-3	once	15	CASSPGQAITDTQYF	TGTGCCAGCAGCCCTGGACAGGCTATCACAGATACGCAGTATTTT
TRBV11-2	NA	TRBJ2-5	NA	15	CASSQWRVRQETQYF	TGTGCCAGCAGCCAATGGCGGGTTCGACAAGAGACCCAGTACTTC
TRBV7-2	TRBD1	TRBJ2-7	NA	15	CASSLGGQGLSEQYF	TGTGCCAGCAGCTTGGGGGGACAGGGGTTAAGCGAGCAGTACTTC
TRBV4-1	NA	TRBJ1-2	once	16	CASSHPSGTSNYGYTF	TGCGCCAGCAGCCACCCTTCTGGGACAAGTAACTATGGCTACACCTTC
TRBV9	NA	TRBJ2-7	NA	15	CASSPRAGWGVEQYF	TGTGCCAGCAGCCCCAGGGCAGGTTGGGGTGTCGAGCAGTACTTC
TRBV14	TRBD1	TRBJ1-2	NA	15	CASSPRDRGNYGYTF	TGTGCCAGCAGCCCCCGGGACAGGGGAAACTATGGCTACACCTTC
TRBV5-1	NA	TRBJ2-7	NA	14	CASSINRELGEQYF	TGCGCCAGCAGCATCAACAGGGAGCTGGGCGAGCAGTACTTC
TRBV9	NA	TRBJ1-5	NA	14	CASSAQSGNQPQHF	TGTGCCAGCAGCGCACAGAGCGGCAATCAGCCCCAGCATTTT
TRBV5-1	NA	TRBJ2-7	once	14	CASRDSSGSYEQYF	TGCGCCAGCAGGGACAGTTCCGGCTCCTACGAGCAGTACTTC
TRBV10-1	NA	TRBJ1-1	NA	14	CASSESTGFGGAFF	TGCGCCAGCAGTGAGTCCACAGGGTTCGGCGGGGCTTTCTTT
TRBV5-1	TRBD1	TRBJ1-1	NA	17	CASSLREPGTVNTEAFF	TGCGCCAGCAGCTTGAGGGAGCCGGGGACAGTGAACACTGAAGCTTTCTTT
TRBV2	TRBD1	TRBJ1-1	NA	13	CASVQGADTEAFF	TGTGCCAGTGTACAGGGGGCGGACACTGAAGCTTTCTTT
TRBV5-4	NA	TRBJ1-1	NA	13	CASFRGANTEAFF	TGTGCCAGCTTCCGGGGGGCGAACACTGAAGCTTTCTTT
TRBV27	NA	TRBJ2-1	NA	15	CASSFNSLEVNEQFF	TGTGCCAGCAGTTTTAACAGCCTCGAAGTGAATGAGCAGTTCTTC
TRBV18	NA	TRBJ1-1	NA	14	CASSPIPGRTEAFF	TGTGCCAGCTCACCAATCCCAGGGAGAACTGAAGCTTTCTTT
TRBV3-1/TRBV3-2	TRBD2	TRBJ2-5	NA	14	CASRSGGSLETQYF	TGTGCCAGTCGTAGCGGGGGGTCCTTAGAGACCCAGTACTTC
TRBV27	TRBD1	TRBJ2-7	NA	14	CASSLNGQGREQYF	TGTGCCAGCAGTTTAAACGGACAGGGGCGGGAGCAGTACTTC
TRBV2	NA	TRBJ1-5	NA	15	CASRVTGDSNQPQHF	TGTGCCAGCAGGGTAACAGGTGATAGCAATCAGCCCCAGCATTTT
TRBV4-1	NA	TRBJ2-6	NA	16	CASSQAGGSGANVLTF	TGCGCCAGCAGCCAGGCAGGGGGGTCTGGGGCCAACGTCCTGACTTTC
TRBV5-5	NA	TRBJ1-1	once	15	CASSLAWGGVTEAFF	TGTGCCAGCAGCTTGGCTTGGGGTGGCGTCACTGAAGCTTTCTTT
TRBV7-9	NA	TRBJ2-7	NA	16	CASSTRDGTTPYEQYF	TGTGCCAGCAGCACCCGAGACGGGACGACCCCCTACGAGCAGTACTTC
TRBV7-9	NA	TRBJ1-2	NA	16	CASSLVLYSTFYGYTF	TGTGCCAGCAGCTTAGTCCTGTACTCTACCTTCTATGGCTACACCTTC
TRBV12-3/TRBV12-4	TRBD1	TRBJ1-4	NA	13	CASSLQGFEKLFF	TGTGCCAGCAGTCTACAGGGGTTTGAAAAACTGTTTTTT
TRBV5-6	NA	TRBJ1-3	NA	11	CAGLLGNTIYF	TGTGCCGGACTACTTGGAAACACCATATATTTT
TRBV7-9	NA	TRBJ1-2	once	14	CASSLVDGSYGYTF	TGTGCCAGCAGCTTAGTCGATGGCAGCTATGGCTACACCTTC
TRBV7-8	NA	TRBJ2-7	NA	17	CASSLGTLGGRSYEQYF	TGTGCCAGCAGCTTAGGGACCCTGGGGGGGCGGTCCTACGAGCAGTACTTC
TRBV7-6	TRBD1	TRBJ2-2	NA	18	CASSFGWRTGGSTGELFF	TGTGCCAGCAGCTTCGGGTGGCGGACAGGAGGCTCCACCGGGGAGCTGTTTTTT
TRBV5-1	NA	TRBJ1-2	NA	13	CASTPGSEYGYTF	TGCGCCAGCACCCCAGGGTCGGAGTATGGCTACACCTTC
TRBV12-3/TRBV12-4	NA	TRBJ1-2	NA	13	CASNRGGNYGYTF	TGTGCCAGCAACCGTGGGGGGAACTATGGCTACACCTTC
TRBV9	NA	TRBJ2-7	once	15	CASSVAAGPPGEQYF	TGTGCCAGCAGCGTAGCCGCCGGGCCCCCGGGGGAGCAGTACTTC